Following are 20 T cell receptor beta chains from one sample sequenced in a study of glioma-infiltrating T cells. Amplification of TCR alpha and beta CDR3 regions from RNA used iRepertoire nested multiplex PCR. MiXCR, run by TCRdb on the multiplex PCR reads, gives a single entry per CDR3 protein. Among 160,000 or so distinct CDR3 sequences listed, over 40% were seen once. The sample comprised glioma tissue, nonneoplastic brain tissue, or PBMCs (not recorded which). The receptor set was obtained from a human donor with low-grade glioma or glioblastoma, undergoing nonglioma brain surgery, or in good health (not recorded which).

V is TRBV12-3 or TRBV12-4 and J is TRBJ2-1; 14 positions agree with TRBD2. The CDR3 spans 16 residues. J lost 8 bases, V lost 5 bases, and 8 bases had no gene match. The CDR3 loop reads CASSLTSGRAVHEQFF. DNA of the CDR3: TGTGCCAGCAGTCTGACTAGCGGGAGGGCCGTCCATGAGCAGTTCTTC.

The CDR3 here is CATAAWTKNQPQHF. CDR3 nucleotides: TGTGCCACCGCAGCCTGGACAAAGAACCAGCCCCAGCATTTT. This chain joins TRBV6-1 and TRBJ1-5; D is perhaps TRBD1 (5 bases). With 10 bases removed from V and 7 bases from J, the gap between germline ends came to 20 bases. CDR3 length equals 14 residues. The germline V gene encodes CDR1 MNHNS and CDR2 SASEGT.

The sample holds a few counts of this clonotype. This chain connects TRBV5-1 to TRBJ2-3; TRBD1 matches 10 bases. Trimming cost V 4 bases and J 2 bases; bases outside gene matches: 4. Germline V lookup: CDR1 SGHRS, CDR2 YFSETQ. The CDR3 is made up of 15 amino acids. CDR3 loop: CASSPGQGITDTQYF. The CDR3 DNA sequence: TGCGCCAGCAGCCCGGGACAGGGGATCACAGATACGCAGTATTTT. The variable domain in full, with the rest retrieved from reference TRBV5-1 and TRBJ2-3, is KAGVTQTPRYLIKTRGQQVTLSCSPISGHRSVSWYQQTPGQGLQFLFEYFSETQRNKGNFPGRFSGRQFSNSRSEMNVSTLELGDSALYLCASSPGQGITDTQYFGPGTRLTVL.

In this sample, this clonotype turned up once. It may be a read error: a sequence one base away is much more abundant. The chain combines TRBV2 with TRBJ2-1, with 8 bases matching TRBD2. In germline, CDR1 is SNHLY, CDR2 FYNNEI. The CDR3 loop spans 12 amino acids. CDR3 sequence reads: CASGGTSLEQLF. The CDR3 DNA is TGTGCCAGCGGGGGGACTAGTCTTGAGCAGCTCTTC.

The chain has TRBV4-1 and TRBJ2-7; the D is unclear. Trimming took off 1 base at V and 5 bases at J, with 18 bases between the two ends. The CDR3 covers 16 residues. The V gene's germline CDR1 is MGHRA and CDR2 YSYEKL. The CDR3 nucleotides read TGCGCCAGCAGCCAAGCGAGTTTGGGCCTCCGCCACGAGCAGTACTTC. Translating gives CASSQASLGLRHEQYF.

For this clonotype: A much larger clonotype is one base distant, so this may be a read error. The genes are TRBV20-1 and TRBJ2-5, with 9 bases lining up with TRBD2. The V gene end was trimmed by 1 base and the J gene end by 4 bases; junction bases not matched to a gene: 16. The CDR3 totals 18 residues. Germline V gene data show CDR1 as DFQATT and CDR2 as SNEGSKA (reference sequence). The CDR3 DNA sequence: TGCAGTGCTAGAGCACAATCCGCTTACAGGACTAGCGTAGAGACCCAGTACTTC. Translation: CSARAQSAYRTSVETQYF.

Worth noting for this clonotype: A much larger clone differs by one base, so this may be a read error. The chain recombines TRBV28 with TRBJ2-1; tentatively, D is TRBD2 (6 bases). The CDR3 is 15 amino acids. CDR1 MDHEN and CDR2 SYDVKM come from the germline V gene. CDR3 bases: TGTGCCAGCAGCTCTTCGGGACTCGGCAAGGATGAGCAGTCCTTC. Translating it yields CASSSSGLGKDEQSF.

The V and J genes are TRBV2 and TRBJ2-7, with D perhaps TRBD2 (5 bases). Germline V gene sequence: CDR1 SNHLY, CDR2 FYNNEI. V lost 6 bases to trimming and J lost 6 bases, with 18 bases between them. The CDR3 covers 14 residues. The CDR3 coding sequence is TGTGCCAGCAGCCGGCTAGAGGGAGACCCCGAGCAGTACTTC. Translating gives CASSRLEGDPEQYF.

The chain joins TRBV30 to TRBJ2-7, with D unresolved. Trimming removed 1 base from V and 4 bases from J, with 5 bases in between. Germline-derived CDR1 and CDR2 are GTSNPN and SVGIG (reference sequence). The CDR3 runs to 11 residues. The DNA of the CDR3 is TGTGCCTGGAGTGAGTTGTACGAGCAGTACTTC. Amino acids: CAWSELYEQYF.

This clonotype was observed many times. CDR3 region: CSARDLLGEGLVEQFF. The CDR3, as DNA: TGCAGTGCTAGAGATCTCTTGGGGGAGGGCCTTGTTGAGCAGTTCTTC. The gene calls are TRBV20-1 and TRBJ2-1; 7 nucleotides align to TRBD2. The germline CDR1 and CDR2 sequences are DFQATT and SNEGSKA (reference sequence). CDR3 length equals 16 residues. J was trimmed by 9 bases and V by 0 bases; bases with no gene match: 14.

This chain joins TRBV27 and TRBJ2-7, with 9 nucleotides matching TRBD2. The CDR3 is made up of 17 amino acids. CDR1 MNHEY and CDR2 SMNVEV come from the germline V gene (reference sequence). The J segment lost 3 bases and the V segment lost 9 bases, leaving 18 bases of the junction unmatched. This CDR3 reads CARSPRGSGSLSYEQYF. The DNA for the CDR3 is TGTGCCAGAAGTCCCCGGGGTAGCGGGAGTCTAAGCTACGAGCAGTACTTC.

Details on this clonotype: At one boundary the junction diverges from the germline segment, which might be a read error. The chain is built from TRBV6-2 or TRBV6-3 and TRBJ2-1, with D tentatively TRBD1 (5 bases). Germline-derived CDR1 and CDR2 are MNHEY and SVGEGT. The length of the CDR3 is 13 residues. The CDR3 loop reads CASRDINVDDQSF. DNA of the CDR3: TGTGCCAGCAGGGACATTAACGTCGATGATCAGTCCTTC.

This clonotype was detected only a few times. A much larger clone lies a single base off, so this may be a read error. The rearrangement uses TRBV29-1 and TRBJ1-1, with D hard to call. Germline V CDR1 and CDR2: SQVTM, ANQGSEA. The CDR3 is made up of 14 amino acids. This chain's CDR3 is CRVTYGIGSTEAFF. In nucleotides, the CDR3 is TGCAGAGTTACCTACGGGATCGGGAGCACTGAAGCTTTCTTT.

The rearrangement links TRBV20-1 to TRBJ2-7; 11 nucleotides align to TRBD2. V trimming: 0 bases; J trimming: 3 bases; junction bases outside the gene matches: 4. The CDR3 contains 15 residues. Germline V CDR1 and CDR2: DFQATT, SNEGSKA (reference sequence). In DNA, the CDR3 is TGCAGTGCTAGAGATCCCACTAGCGGGAGCTACGAGCAGTACTTC. It yields the protein CSARDPTSGSYEQYF.

This chain uses TRBV6-1 with TRBJ2-3; D remains unclear. Germline V CDR1 and CDR2: MNHNS, SASEGT. Trimming left V 6 bases short and J 2 bases short, with 12 bases between. The CDR3 contains 14 residues. The CDR3 nucleotides are TGTGCCAGCAGCCGGTACATAAACACAGATACGCAGTATTTT. Amino acid sequence: CASSRYINTDTQYF.

This clonotype was seen a handful of times. This chain uses TRBV19 with TRBJ1-6, with a possible D match to TRBD1 (6 bases). Germline CDR1 reads LNHDA; CDR2 reads SQIVND (reference sequence). The CDR3 spans 15 residues. V gave up 3 bases and J gave up 8 bases, with 14 bases separating them. This CDR3 is CASSMGAADDSPLHF. CDR3 coding DNA: TGTGCCAGTAGTATGGGGGCCGCAGATGATTCACCCCTCCACTTT.

This chain uses TRBV19 with TRBJ1-2; D may be TRBD1 (6 bases). Germline values: CDR1 LNHDA, CDR2 SQIVND (reference sequence). V was pared by 7 bases and J by 7 bases, with 10 bases between. The CDR3 consists of 11 residues. CDR3 sequence: CASKQGGGYTF. The CDR3 DNA is TGTGCCAGTAAACAGGGTGGTGGCTACACCTTC.

Points on this clonotype: A much larger clone lies one base from this, so it may be a read error. The V and J genes are TRBV7-9 and TRBJ1-2; weak D call: TRBD1 (5 bases). V was trimmed by 5 bases and J by 3 bases, leaving 16 bases between them. The CDR3 loop spans 15 amino acids. Germline CDR1 reads SEHNR; CDR2 reads FQNEAQ (reference sequence). This CDR3 reads CASSTTGGKDYGYTF. Here the CDR3 DNA reads TGTGCCAGCAGCACCACGGGGGGGAAGGACTATGGCTACACCTTC.

V is TRBV12-3 or TRBV12-4 and J is TRBJ2-3; tentatively, D is TRBD1 (5 bases). The CDR3 spans 16 residues. V shed 5 bases and J shed 6 bases, with 21 bases lying between them. CDR3 coding DNA: TGTGCCAGCAGTCACCAGTCGTCCAGGGAATCGGATACGCAGTATTTT. It codes for CASSHQSSRESDTQYF.

Details on this clonotype: The germline gene is not matched at one end of the junction; a read error may be the cause. The genes are TRBV11-2 and TRBJ2-5, with 8 positions matching TRBD1. CDR1 SGHAT and CDR2 FQNNGV come from the germline V gene. The CDR3 has 18 amino acids. For the CDR3, the DNA is TGCGCCAGCAGCCAGCGAACCGACCGCGGGACAGGCGAAGAGACCCAGTACTTC. The encoded protein is CASSQRTDRGTGEETQYF.